This T cell receptor beta chain was retrieved from a study of beta chain features in type 1 diabetes. Findings and caveats of the study: TCRB CDR3 length was moderately but significantly reduced in all four CD4+ subsets of Type 1 diabetes patients.

The CDR3 totals 15 residues. Trimming took off 3 bases at V and 3 bases at J, with 9 bases between the two ends. Germline CDR1 and CDR2: MGHDK and SYGVNS. Remarks on this clone: The antigen is undetermined.

Isolated RNA was reverse transcribed in full, so expressed TCRB transcripts were sequenced. Sequencing was performed with immunoSEQ multiplex PCR; in TCRdb, only in-frame clones are kept and a portion is missing. The table shows 140,000 or so clones, with about 12% occurring only once. The sequence was obtained from a man aged 18 to 30 with type 1 diabetes. Sample: central memory CD4+ T cells from blood. The chain couples TRBV25-1 to TRBJ1-6, with unresolved D. DNA for the CDR3: TGTGCCAGCAGTGAGCCTTCAGGCTATAATTCACCCCTCCACTTT. Protein: CASSEPSGYNSPLHF.